The present T cell receptor (beta chain) was sequenced within a study of T-cell memory formation after mild COVID-19 (dated by TCRdb to the early 2020s). Study-wide context: Most TCR sequence clusters were specific to one of the two donors. T-cell clones expanding and contracting after mild COVID-19 in a couple of donors were tracked by longitudinal TCRalpha and TCRbeta repertoire sequencing. The cohort was made up of two young adult volunteers, one female and one male, who were previously healthy. Beyond this particular receptor, the publication reports: Clones that contracted from day 15 to 85 showed balanced CD4/CD8 phenotypes, whereas a second wave of clones that expanded from day 15 to 37 leaned towards CD4+. Only a couple of mild cases were covered by the study, and larger cohorts that include severe cases with pre-infection samples were considered necessary. The detection of some responding clones in pre-infection memory suggests that pre-existing cross-reactive memory T cells joined the SARS-CoV-2 response. The second-wave clones that peaked on day 37 were not confirmed to be SARS-CoV-2 specific. Contracting CD4+ clones were located mainly in the CM and EM memory subsets, whereas CD8+ clones were found to be enriched in EMRA.

These reads were obtained on an Illumina NovaSeq 6000. TCRalpha and TCRbeta cDNA libraries were built by 5'RACE with constant-segment primers, adding sample barcodes and unique molecular identifiers. RNA was extracted from every sample with Trizol reagent. Libraries were amplified in two PCR steps, with a second sample barcode and Illumina TruSeq adapters added in the second step. The libraries were sequenced on an Illumina NovaSeq using 2 x 150 bp paired-end reads. The authors' pipeline ran thus. With migec v1.2.7, reads were demultiplexed and then collapsed into UMI-guided consensus sequences. Using mixcr v2.1.11, UMI consensuses were aligned to TRA and TRB V and J templates and then assembled into clonotypes. A clonotype was counted as expanded or contracted only if both edgeR and NoisET called the change significant, with noise models trained on biological replicates. For edgeR calls, the thresholds were a false discovery rate-adjusted p below 0.01 and a log2 fold-change of 1. PCA with hierarchical clustering of max-normalized trajectories of the 1000 most abundant clonotypes was used as exploratory dynamics analysis. Separately sequenced CD4+ and CD8+ repertoires were used to assign the CD4 or CD8 phenotype of responding clones. The public sequencing data were trimmed at Q25 with fastp and processed into clonotypes with MiXCR by TCRdb, which kept only in-frame beta chains. Records with the same CDR3 protein are collapsed into one entry carrying the most frequent genes and DNA. TCRdb's processing, not the authors', yielded these V and J calls. This sample gives 200,000 to 250,000 distinct CDR3 sequences in total; just over 9.5% of them show up just once. The ten largest account for roughly 4% of the sample.

PBMCs were isolated by Ficoll-Paque density gradient centrifugation. The table lists this clonotype with many counts. It lacks a known antigen. Qualities for individual bases were not recorded, and no much larger clone is one base off. V and J are trimmed by 2 bases and 4 bases, and the gene matches miss 8 bases of the junction. The germline V gene supplies CDR1 SGDLS and CDR2 YYNGEE. From the cysteine up to the phenylalanine, the CDR3 has a length of 15 residues. The entry retains the CDR3 DNA only, 45 bases that are in frame from base 1. The sample consisted of PBMCs or a T cell subset sorted from them (not recorded which). The TCR sequence derives from a man aged 18 to 29 who had mild COVID-19 (a few samples of this study predate the infection). The sample titles of this study are shuffled in the database, so cell type and time point are left out; the donor was told from shared clones. The chain is encoded by TRBV9 joined to TRBJ1-2; TRBD1 fits 7 bases in the junction. The base sequence is TGTGCCAGCAGCGTGGCCGAAGGGGGCGTCTATGGCTACACCTTC. The translation is CASSVAEGGVYGYTF.